This T cell receptor beta chain was found in a study of cytomegalovirus exposure and HLA in healthy donors. To note about this clone: Its antigen is unknown.

Study-level results: Some public TCRs appeared in many individuals, while most sequences were rare.

This CDR3 contains 15 residues. Germline assignment: CDR1 KGHSH and CDR2 LQKENI. V was shortened by 2 bases and J by 3 bases, with 14 bases between the two germline ends. Clones were sequenced by immunoSEQ multiplex PCR, and TCRdb holds only the in-frame ones, with some missing. The table lists about 130,000 clones, around 92% of them singletons. The V and J genes are TRBV18 and TRBJ2-7, with a tentative D call TRBD1 (5 bases). The sequence was obtained from a man aged 25 to 40 in good health and CMV-seronegative. Sequenced input: PBMCs. In DNA form, the CDR3 reads TGTGCCAGCTCACCAGGGGCAGGGTTAAACTACGAGCAGTACTTC. Encoded protein: CASSPGAGLNYEQYF.